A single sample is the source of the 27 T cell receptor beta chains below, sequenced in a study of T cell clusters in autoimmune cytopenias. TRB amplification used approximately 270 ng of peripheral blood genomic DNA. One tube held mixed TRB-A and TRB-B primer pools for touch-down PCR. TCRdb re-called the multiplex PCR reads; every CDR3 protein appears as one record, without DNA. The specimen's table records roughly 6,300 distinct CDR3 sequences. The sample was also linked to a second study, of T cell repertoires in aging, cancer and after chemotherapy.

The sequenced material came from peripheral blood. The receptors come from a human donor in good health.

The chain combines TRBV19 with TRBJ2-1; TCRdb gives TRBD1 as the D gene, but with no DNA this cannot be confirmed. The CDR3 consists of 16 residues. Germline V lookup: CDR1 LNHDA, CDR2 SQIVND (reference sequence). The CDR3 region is CASSISPPGEYNEQFF.

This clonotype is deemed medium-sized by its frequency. CDR3 protein: CASSYSPGRVEGKLFF. V usage is TRBV6-6 and J usage is TRBJ1-4; TCRdb gives TRBD1 as the D gene, but with no DNA this cannot be confirmed. Looked up from germline, CDR1 is MNHNY and CDR2 is SVGAGI (reference sequence). The length of the CDR3 is 16 residues.

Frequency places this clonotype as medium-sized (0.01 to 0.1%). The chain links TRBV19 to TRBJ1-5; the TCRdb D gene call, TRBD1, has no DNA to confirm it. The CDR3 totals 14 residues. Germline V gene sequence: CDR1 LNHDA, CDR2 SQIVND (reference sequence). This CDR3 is CASRGQGDSQPQHF.

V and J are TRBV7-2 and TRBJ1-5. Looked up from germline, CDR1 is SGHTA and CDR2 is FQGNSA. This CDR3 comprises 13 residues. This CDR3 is CASSLQVNQPQHF.

This chain's CDR3 is CSASWGAGTDTQYF. The chain uses TRBV20-1 and TRBJ2-3; no DNA is available, so the TRBD1 call from TCRdb remains unchecked. Germline V gives CDR1 DFQATT, CDR2 SNEGSKA (reference sequence). The length of the CDR3 is 14 residues.

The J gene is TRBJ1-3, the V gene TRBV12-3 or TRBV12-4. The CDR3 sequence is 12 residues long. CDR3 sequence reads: CASSLFGNTIYF.

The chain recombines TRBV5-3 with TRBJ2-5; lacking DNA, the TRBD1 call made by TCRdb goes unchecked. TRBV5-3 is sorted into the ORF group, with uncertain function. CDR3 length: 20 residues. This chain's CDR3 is CARSLCDGSELLRAWETQYF.

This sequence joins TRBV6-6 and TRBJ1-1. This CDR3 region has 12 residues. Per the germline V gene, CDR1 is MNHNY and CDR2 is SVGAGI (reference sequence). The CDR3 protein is CAVSESNRDAFF.

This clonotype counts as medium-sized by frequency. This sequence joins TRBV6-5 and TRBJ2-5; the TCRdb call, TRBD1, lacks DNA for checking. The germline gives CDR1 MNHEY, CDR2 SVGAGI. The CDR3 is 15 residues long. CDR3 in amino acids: CASSYLGQGQETQYF.

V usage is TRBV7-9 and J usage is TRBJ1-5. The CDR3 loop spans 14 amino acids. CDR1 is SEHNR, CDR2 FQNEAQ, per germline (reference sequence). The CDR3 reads CASSLEQFNQPQHF. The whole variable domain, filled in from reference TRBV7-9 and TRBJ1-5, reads DTGVSQNPRHKITKRGQNVTFRCDPISEHNRLYWYRQTLGQGPEFLTYFQNEAQLEKSRLLSDRFSAERPKGSFSTLEIQRTEQGDSAMYLCASSLEQFNQPQHFGDGTRLSIL.

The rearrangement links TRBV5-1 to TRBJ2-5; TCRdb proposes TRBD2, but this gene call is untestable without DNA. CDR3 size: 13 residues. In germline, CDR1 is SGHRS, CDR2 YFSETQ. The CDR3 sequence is CASSPAGEETQYF.

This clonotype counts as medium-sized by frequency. The CDR3 sequence is CASSTDGDEQYF. The chain joins TRBV7-9 to TRBJ2-7. The CDR3 spans 12 residues. CDR1 SEHNR and CDR2 FQNEAQ come from the germline V gene (reference sequence).

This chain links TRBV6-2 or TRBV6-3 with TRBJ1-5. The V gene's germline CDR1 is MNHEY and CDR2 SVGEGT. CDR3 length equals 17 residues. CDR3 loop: CASSSPTMGYSNQPQHF.

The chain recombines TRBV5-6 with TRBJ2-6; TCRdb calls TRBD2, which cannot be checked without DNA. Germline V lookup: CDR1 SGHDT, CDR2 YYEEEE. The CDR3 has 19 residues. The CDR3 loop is CASSLAGTSGRPGANVLTF.

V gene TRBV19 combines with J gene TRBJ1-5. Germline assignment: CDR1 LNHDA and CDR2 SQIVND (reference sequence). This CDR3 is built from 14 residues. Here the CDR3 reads CASSISDAHQPQHF. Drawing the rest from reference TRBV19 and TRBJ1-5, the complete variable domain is DGGITQSPKYLFRKEGQNVTLSCEQNLNHDAMYWYRQDPGQGLRLIYYSQIVNDFQKGDIAEGYSVSREKKESFPLTVTSAQKNPTAFYLCASSISDAHQPQHFGDGTRLSIL.

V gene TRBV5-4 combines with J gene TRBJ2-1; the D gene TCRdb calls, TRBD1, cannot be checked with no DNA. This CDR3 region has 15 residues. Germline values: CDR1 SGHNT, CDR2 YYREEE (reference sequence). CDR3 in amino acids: CASSRDTPSYNEQFF.

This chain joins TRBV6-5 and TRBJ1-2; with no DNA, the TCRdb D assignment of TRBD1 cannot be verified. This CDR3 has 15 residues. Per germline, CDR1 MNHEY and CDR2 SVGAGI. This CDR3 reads CASSESQGYLYGYTF.

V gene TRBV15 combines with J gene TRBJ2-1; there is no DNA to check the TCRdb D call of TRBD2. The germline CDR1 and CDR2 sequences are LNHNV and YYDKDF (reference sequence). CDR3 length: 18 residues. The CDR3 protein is CATSHRTLITSTKSGQFF.

The CDR3 protein is CASSLNGLAGGRGETQYF. The chain recombines TRBV13 with TRBJ2-5; with no DNA, the TCRdb D assignment of TRBD2 cannot be verified. The germline gives CDR1 PRHDT, CDR2 FYEKMQ (reference sequence). This CDR3 contains 18 residues.

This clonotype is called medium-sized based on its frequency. This chain's CDR3 is CASSSAVPDTQYF. The V call is TRBV13, the J call TRBJ2-3. This CDR3 is built from 13 residues. Germline CDR1 and CDR2: PRHDT and FYEKMQ (reference sequence).

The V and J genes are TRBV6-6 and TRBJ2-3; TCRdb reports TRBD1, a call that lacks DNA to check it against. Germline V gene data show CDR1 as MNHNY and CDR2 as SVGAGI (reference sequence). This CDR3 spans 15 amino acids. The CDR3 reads CASSPGTGVTDTQYF.

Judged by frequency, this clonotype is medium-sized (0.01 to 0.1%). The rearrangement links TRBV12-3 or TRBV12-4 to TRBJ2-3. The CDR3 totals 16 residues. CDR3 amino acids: CASSLITTSSTDTQYF.

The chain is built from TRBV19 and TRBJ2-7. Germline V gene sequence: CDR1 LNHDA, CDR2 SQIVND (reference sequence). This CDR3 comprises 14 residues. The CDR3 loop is CASSRDRNSYEQYF.

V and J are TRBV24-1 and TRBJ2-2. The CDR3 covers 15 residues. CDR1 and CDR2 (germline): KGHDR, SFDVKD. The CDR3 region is CATSGDAANTGELFF.

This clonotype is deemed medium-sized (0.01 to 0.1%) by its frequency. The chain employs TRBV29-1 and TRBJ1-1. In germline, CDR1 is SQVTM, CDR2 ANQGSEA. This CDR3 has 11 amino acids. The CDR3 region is CSVEKTTEAFF.

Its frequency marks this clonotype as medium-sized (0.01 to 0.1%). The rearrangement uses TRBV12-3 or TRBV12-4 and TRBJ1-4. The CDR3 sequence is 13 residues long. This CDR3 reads CASNVWAGEKLFF.

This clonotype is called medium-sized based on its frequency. CDR3 residues: CASSLRSHYGYTF. This chain links TRBV27 with TRBJ1-2. The CDR3 extends over 13 amino acids. From germline, CDR1 is MNHEY and CDR2 SMNVEV (reference sequence).